A single sample gave rise to the 23 T cell receptor beta chains below, sequenced in a study of blood T cell repertoires in COVID-19. Produced via immunoSEQ multiplex PCR; TCRdb's table is partial and in-frame only. The table includes 150,000 to 200,000 clones, approximately 86% detected once. The sample comprised peripheral blood. Receptors were obtained from a man between 45 and 60 years old with active or convalescent COVID-19.

The rearrangement joins TRBV7-2 to TRBJ2-1, with 14 positions matching TRBD2. V shed 2 bases, J shed 0 bases, and the junction held 3 bases outside the gene matches. There are 18 residues in the CDR3. Germline CDR1 is SGHTA and CDR2 is FQGNSA. This chain's CDR3 is CASSLPGLAGDSYNEQFF. The CDR3 DNA follows: TGTGCCAGCAGCTTACCGGGACTAGCGGGGGACTCCTACAATGAGCAGTTCTTC.

V is TRBV6-1 and J is TRBJ2-5, with D maybe TRBD1 (5 bases). Germline V gene lookup returns CDR1 MNHNS and CDR2 SASEGT. Trimming pared 3 bases from V and 4 bases from J, leaving 6 bases between. The CDR3 covers 12 residues. The CDR3 loop reads CASSETAETQYF. Here the CDR3 DNA reads TGTGCCAGCAGTGAGACAGCAGAGACCCAGTACTTC.

J is TRBJ2-1 and V is TRBV4-2; D call uncertain. The CDR3 sequence is 15 residues long. Germline-derived CDR1 and CDR2 are LGHNA and YNFKEQ. The ends were cut back, 2 bases at V and 0 bases at J, with 8 bases in the middle. The CDR3 spells CASSQIVNSYNEQFF. The CDR3 nucleotides are TGTGCCAGCAGCCAAATCGTAAACTCCTACAATGAGCAGTTCTTC.

In this sample, this clone is medium-sized (0.01 to 0.1%). The chain couples TRBV21-1 to TRBJ2-2; no check of the table's D call, TRBD2, against the DNA was made. TRBV21-1 is classified as a pseudogene. This CDR3 region has 23 residues. This CDR3 is CASSRCGEHSGARLAGGGGELFF. For the CDR3, the DNA is TGTGCCAGCAGCCGTTGTGGTGAACACTCCGGGGCGCGACTAGCGGGAGGCGGCGGGGAGCTGTTTTTT.

V gene TRBV7-2 combines with J gene TRBJ2-7; D is possibly TRBD2 (7 bases). V lost 3 bases and J 7 bases, leaving 13 bases between the germline ends. The CDR3 extends over 13 amino acids. Germline assignment: CDR1 SGHTA and CDR2 FQGNSA. The CDR3 DNA is TGTGCCAGCAGCTTTGGGGGGGCGGGAGAGCAGTACTTC. This gives the protein CASSFGGAGEQYF. Full variable domain (rest looked up from reference TRBV7-2 and TRBJ2-7): GAGVSQSPSNKVTEKGKDVELRCDPISGHTALYWYRQSLGQGLEFLIYFQGNSAPDKSGLPSDRFSAERTGGSVSTLTIQRTQQEDSAVYLCASSFGGAGEQYFGPGTRLTVT.

The chain recombines TRBV6-4 with TRBJ1-1; TRBD1 aligns across 10 bases. The CDR3 consists of 14 residues. Germline-derived CDR1 and CDR2 are MRHNA and SNTAGT. V lost 4 bases and J lost 8; bases outside the gene matches: 7. CDR3 loop: CASSVDRGLGEAFF. The CDR3 DNA follows: TGTGCCAGCAGTGTCGACAGGGGGCTTGGGGAAGCTTTCTTT.

A few counts support this clone. This chain connects TRBV18 to TRBJ1-2, with TRBD1 matching over 8 bases. The CDR3 is 18 residues long. Germline CDR1 and CDR2: KGHSH and LQKENI. V dropped 1 base and J dropped 5; count of bases not matched to a gene: 15. CDR3 sequence reads: CASSPLSSRTGSGYGYTF. The CDR3 nucleotides are TGTGCCAGCTCACCACTCAGTTCGCGGACAGGGAGTGGGTATGGCTACACCTTC.

This chain uses TRBV4-3 with TRBJ2-4; a weak D match, TRBD2 (6 bases). V shed 0 bases and J shed 0 bases, with 12 bases lying between them. The V gene's germline CDR1 is LGHNA and CDR2 YSLEER. CDR3 length: 17 residues. The chain's CDR3 is CASSQDTWEVAKNIQYF. In DNA, the CDR3 is TGCGCCAGCAGCCAAGATACGTGGGAGGTAGCCAAAAACATTCAGTACTTC.

The rearrangement links TRBV5-5 to TRBJ1-1, with D possibly matching TRBD1 (5 bases). CDR3 length: 13 amino acids. Trimming stripped 3 bases from V and 5 bases from J, with 11 bases between. CDR1 is SGHKS, CDR2 YYEKEE, per germline (reference sequence). The CDR3, as DNA: TGTGCCAGCAGCTGGCAGGGAGGAACTGAAGCTTTCTTT. Translated: CASSWQGGTEAFF. Combining the CDR3 with reference TRBV5-5 and TRBJ1-1 gives the whole variable domain DAGVTQSPTHLIKTRGQQVTLRCSPISGHKSVSWYQQVLGQGPQFIFQYYEKEERGRGNFPDRFSARQFPNYSSELNVNALLLGDSALYLCASSWQGGTEAFFGQGTRLTVV.

The rearrangement uses TRBV7-3 and TRBJ2-2; 9 bases fit TRBD2. The CDR3 is 15 residues long. Germline V CDR1 and CDR2: SGHTA, FQGTGA. J gave up 7 bases and V 2 bases, and 5 bases lay outside the gene matches. The CDR3 DNA is TGTGCCAGCAGCTTAGCGGGACTAGCCGGCGGGGAGCTGTTTTTT. This sequence encodes CASSLAGLAGGELFF.

The rearrangement joins TRBV25-1 to TRBJ1-4; TRBD1 aligns across 7 bases. With 2 bases clipped from V and 7 bases from J, the junction kept 4 bases outside the gene matches. Germline CDR1 is MGHDK and CDR2 is SYGVNS. CDR3 size: 14 residues. The DNA for the CDR3 is TGTGCCAGCAGTGAAGTGCAGGGGGGTGAAAAACTGTTTTTT. It encodes CASSEVQGGEKLFF. Combining the CDR3 with reference TRBV25-1 and TRBJ1-4 gives the whole variable domain EADIYQTPRYLVIGTGKKITLECSQTMGHDKMYWYQQDPGMELHLIHYSYGVNSTEKGDLSSESTVSRIRTEHFPLTLESARPSHTSQYLCASSEVQGGEKLFFGSGTQLSVL.

This chain uses TRBV15 with TRBJ2-2; maybe TRBD2 (6 bases). The V end lost 0 bases, the J end lost 4 bases, and 21 bases lay between the germline ends. CDR3 length: 19 residues. Germline values: CDR1 LNHNV, CDR2 YYDKDF (reference sequence). DNA for the CDR3: TGTGCCACCAGCAGAGATATAGGACCCGGGGGTGTGGGCACCGGGGAGCTGTTTTTT. Amino acids: CATSRDIGPGGVGTGELFF.

The chain employs TRBV6-5 and TRBJ2-1; TRBD1 might be the D (5 bases). CDR1 and CDR2 (germline): MNHEY, SVGAGI. The CDR3 is 14 amino acids. V dropped 7 bases and J dropped 5 bases, with 15 bases sitting between them. The CDR3 coding sequence is TGTGCCAGCACCCCACAGGTCCCGAACAATGAGCAGTTCTTC. It is translated as CASTPQVPNNEQFF.

This sequence joins TRBV19 and TRBJ2-7, with TRBD2 matching 7 bases. Germline V gives CDR1 LNHDA, CDR2 SQIVND (reference sequence). The CDR3 extends over 14 amino acids. Trimming took 5 bases from V and 6 from J; bases not matched to a gene: 10. Here the CDR3 reads CASSPNLPSGEQYF. CDR3 nucleotide sequence: TGTGCCAGTAGTCCAAACCTTCCTAGCGGCGAGCAGTACTTC.

The chain combines TRBV19 with TRBJ1-5; D possibly corresponds to TRBD1 (5 bases). The V and J ends lost 0 bases and 0 bases respectively, with 15 bases between them. Germline V gene sequence: CDR1 LNHDA, CDR2 SQIVND (reference sequence). The CDR3 contains 18 residues. The CDR3 DNA reads TGTGCCAGTAGTATAGATCTTACGGACAATCTTAGCAATCAGCCCCAGCATTTT. Encoded protein: CASSIDLTDNLSNQPQHF. Full variable domain (rest looked up from reference TRBV19 and TRBJ1-5): DGGITQSPKYLFRKEGQNVTLSCEQNLNHDAMYWYRQDPGQGLRLIYYSQIVNDFQKGDIAEGYSVSREKKESFPLTVTSAQKNPTAFYLCASSIDLTDNLSNQPQHFGDGTRLSIL.

This clone was detected only once. The CDR3 bases are TGTGCTAGTGGACAGGGATTATGGAAACTGTTTTTT. Amino acid sequence: CASGQGLWKLFF. The chain joins TRBV12-5 to TRBJ1-4; a possible D gene is TRBD1 (6 bases). In germline, CDR1 is LGHNT, CDR2 FRNRAP. This CDR3 comprises 12 residues. Trimming pared 6 bases from V and 11 bases from J, leaving 13 bases between.

The CDR3 region has the DNA TGTGCCAGCAGTTTGGGACTAGCGGGGGGGTATGAGCAGTTCTTC. It is translated as CASSLGLAGGYEQFF. The chain joins TRBV2 to TRBJ2-1; 16 positions agree with TRBD2. The CDR3 has 15 amino acids. Trimming took 5 bases from V and 8 from J; bases not matched to a gene: 3. In germline, CDR1 is SNHLY, CDR2 FYNNEI.

The chain has TRBV28 and TRBJ1-2; D is perhaps TRBD1 (5 bases). The germline V gene encodes CDR1 MDHEN and CDR2 SYDVKM. The ends were cut back, 7 bases at V and 2 bases at J, with 11 bases in the middle. This CDR3 has 13 residues. CDR3 DNA: TGTGCCAGCACCCCACCAGGGAACTATGGCTACACCTTC. Translated, it gives CASTPPGNYGYTF.

The J gene is TRBJ2-3, the V gene TRBV20-1; 8 bases are a match to TRBD2. Germline V gene sequence: CDR1 DFQATT, CDR2 SNEGSKA (reference sequence). CDR3 size: 11 residues. V shed 6 bases, J shed 6 bases, and the junction held 2 bases outside the gene matches. The CDR3 region has the DNA TGCAGTGCGGGACTAGTGGATACGCAGTATTTT. Translated: CSAGLVDTQYF.

The CDR3 loop is CASTQPRQVRYNEQFF. CDR3 DNA sequence: TGTGCCAGCACCCAACCGCGACAGGTGAGATACAATGAGCAGTTCTTC. V gene TRBV28 combines with J gene TRBJ2-1; a possible D gene is TRBD1 (6 bases). Trimming stripped 7 bases from V and 4 bases from J, with 20 bases between. CDR1 and CDR2 from the germline V gene are MDHEN and SYDVKM. The CDR3 runs to 16 residues.

The chain is built from TRBV5-6 and TRBJ1-5, with D tentatively TRBD1 (5 bases). Trimming cost V 4 bases and J 7 bases, with 15 bases left between them. The CDR3 covers 14 residues. Germline V CDR1 and CDR2: SGHDT, YYEEEE. CDR3 sequence (DNA): TGTGCCAGCAGCCGGGGGACGGCGGCGCAGCCCCAGCATTTT. This encodes CASSRGTAAQPQHF.

The chain uses TRBV4-3 and TRBJ2-1, with TRBD1 matching 10 bases. V gave up 4 bases and J gave up 8 bases; unmatched junction bases: 14. The CDR3 loop spans 17 amino acids. The germline V gene has CDR1 LGHNA and CDR2 YSLEER. CDR3 loop: CASSRELLPGTGDEQFF. CDR3 in DNA: TGCGCCAGCAGCCGAGAACTGCTACCCGGGACAGGGGATGAGCAGTTCTTC.

This chain connects TRBV7-2 to TRBJ1-4; 10 bases are shared with TRBD1. CDR1 is SGHTA, CDR2 FQGNSA, per germline. CDR3 length: 15 residues. The J segment lost 6 bases and the V segment lost 2 bases, leaving 3 bases of the junction unmatched. CDR3 region: CASSLTTGGYEKLFF. The CDR3 DNA reads TGTGCCAGCAGCTTAACGACAGGGGGCTATGAAAAACTGTTTTTT.